These 28 T cell receptor beta chains share one sample of origin, sequenced in a study of identical twins. TCRdb fed the 5' RACE reads into MiXCR, producing one record per CDR3 protein. The repertoire holds nearly 200,000 distinct CDR3 sequences, approximately 16% seen once, with around two fifths in the top ten. These data were likewise used in another study, on T cells expressing NK-cell markers.

The sequenced sample consisted of CD8+ T cells sorted from blood. All receptors come from a woman aged 18-29 years in good health.

A single count supports this clonotype. The chain is built from TRBV4-3 and TRBJ1-2, with 8 nucleotides matching TRBD1. V trimming: 3 bases; J trimming: 4 bases; junction bases outside the gene matches: 13. CDR1 is LGHNA, CDR2 YSLEER, per germline. This CDR3 comprises 17 residues. CDR3 amino acids: CASSQEIRQGYSYGYTF. The CDR3 DNA is TGCGCCAGCAGCCAGGAAATTCGACAGGGGTATTCCTATGGCTACACCTTC.

The V and J genes are TRBV9 and TRBJ2-7, with 10 nucleotides matching TRBD1. The CDR3 runs 14 residues. With 4 bases clipped from V and 5 bases from J, the junction kept 6 bases outside the gene matches. CDR1 SGDLS and CDR2 YYNGEE come from the germline V gene. The CDR3 loop reads CASSPRTGGNEQYF. The CDR3 DNA sequence: TGTGCCAGCAGCCCGCGGACAGGGGGTAACGAGCAGTACTTC.

This chain joins TRBV12-3 or TRBV12-4 and TRBJ2-7; 10 bases fit TRBD1. The CDR3 runs to 14 residues. Trimming cost V 3 bases and J 6 bases; bases outside gene matches: 5. The CDR3, as DNA: TGTGCCAGCAGTTTTCTCCGGGACAGGGGCGAGCAGTACTTC. Residues: CASSFLRDRGEQYF.

This clonotype was observed a handful of times. The CDR3 DNA sequence: TGTGCCAGCAGCTCCAGTCTGTGGGATACGCAGTATTTT. Translated, it gives CASSSSLWDTQYF. J is TRBJ2-3 and V is TRBV7-9; D not resolved. V was cut by 4 bases and J by 6 bases, with 11 bases left in between. This CDR3 is 13 amino acids long. Germline V gene lookup returns CDR1 SEHNR and CDR2 FQNEAQ (reference sequence).

This clonotype was seen a handful of times. The rearrangement links TRBV7-9 to TRBJ2-1; 10 bases align to TRBD1. V dropped 3 bases and J dropped 8; count of bases not matched to a gene: 4. CDR1 is SEHNR and CDR2 is FQNEAQ in the germline V gene (reference sequence). The CDR3 sequence is 14 residues long. CDR3 coding DNA: TGTGCCAGCAGCTTCGGGACAGGGGTCGATGAGCAGTTCTTC. Its protein is CASSFGTGVDEQFF. Drawing the rest from reference TRBV7-9 and TRBJ2-1, the complete variable domain is DTGVSQNPRHKITKRGQNVTFRCDPISEHNRLYWYRQTLGQGPEFLTYFQNEAQLEKSRLLSDRFSAERPKGSFSTLEIQRTEQGDSAMYLCASSFGTGVDEQFFGPGTRLTVL.

This clonotype came up a few times. The chain couples TRBV7-3 to TRBJ2-2; D tentatively fits TRBD1 or TRBD2 (5 bases each). Per germline, CDR1 SGHTA and CDR2 FQGTGA. This CDR3 comprises 17 residues. V lost 5 bases to trimming and J lost 1 base, with 17 bases between them. This CDR3 is CASSPEWDRRNTGELFF. The CDR3 DNA reads TGTGCCAGCAGCCCCGAGTGGGACCGGAGGAACACCGGGGAGCTGTTTTTT.

This clonotype was counted between two and nine times. The J gene is TRBJ1-6, the V gene TRBV28; D remains ambiguous. The germline V gene has CDR1 MDHEN and CDR2 SYDVKM. Trimming cost V 1 base and J 5 bases, with 6 bases left between them. This CDR3 spans 14 amino acids. The CDR3 loop is CASSLSGNNSPLHF. In nucleotides, the CDR3 is TGTGCCAGCAGTTTATCCGGAAATAATTCACCCCTCCACTTT.

The chain is built from TRBV20-1 and TRBJ2-7, with unresolved D. V was shortened by 2 bases and J by 3 bases, with 11 bases between the two germline ends. Germline V gene lookup returns CDR1 DFQATT and CDR2 SNEGSKA (reference sequence). This CDR3 has 13 amino acids. CDR3 in DNA: TGCAGTGCTAGATTTCCGGGTAACTACGAGCAGTACTTC. This gives the protein CSARFPGNYEQYF.

This clonotype was detected a few times. J is TRBJ2-3 and V is TRBV12-3 or TRBV12-4; the match to TRBD1 covers 7 bases. The ends lost 4 bases at V and 5 bases at J; junction bases unmatched: 9. The CDR3 covers 15 residues. Written as DNA, the CDR3 is TGTGCCAGCAGTTCACAGGGGACCCCCCTAGATACGCAGTATTTT. It is translated as CASSSQGTPLDTQYF.

The chain has TRBV12-3 or TRBV12-4 and TRBJ2-7; 10 nucleotides line up with TRBD2. The CDR3 runs 14 residues. V lost 4 bases to trimming and J lost 6 bases; unmatched junction nucleotides: 6. The CDR3 DNA is TGTGCCAGCAGTTCTAGCGGGAGCAAAAGCGAGCAGTACTTC. Amino acid sequence: CASSSSGSKSEQYF.

This clonotype was detected only a few times. CDR3 nucleotide sequence: TGTGCCAGCAGATATCCAAGAGAGGGTCAAGCCAAAAACATTCAGTACTTC. Translation gives CASRYPREGQAKNIQYF. The chain joins TRBV6-5 to TRBJ2-4; D possibly corresponds to TRBD2 (5 bases). In germline, CDR1 is MNHEY, CDR2 SVGAGI. This CDR3 comprises 17 residues. The ends were cut back, 6 bases at V and 0 bases at J, with 18 bases in the middle.

This clonotype was seen more than once but under ten times. The chain joins TRBV12-3 or TRBV12-4 to TRBJ2-2; 8 nucleotides align to TRBD2. The CDR3 is made up of 15 amino acids. V shed 2 bases, J shed 5 bases, and the junction held 4 bases outside the gene matches. CDR3 DNA: TGTGCCAGCAGTTTAAAAGCGGGGGCAACCGGGGAGCTGTTTTTT. As protein: CASSLKAGATGELFF.

The sample holds a few counts of this clonotype. This chain links TRBV7-9 with TRBJ2-5; D is possibly TRBD1 (6 bases). Germline lookup yields CDR1 SEHNR and CDR2 FQNEAQ (reference sequence). The ends were cut back, 5 bases at V and 4 bases at J, with 14 bases in the middle. This CDR3 contains 14 residues. The CDR3: CASSVTGSTETQYF. The CDR3 DNA reads as TGTGCCAGCAGCGTAACAGGGTCGACAGAGACCCAGTACTTC.

The V call is TRBV20-1, the J call TRBJ2-3; D is undetermined. Per the germline V gene, CDR1 is DFQATT and CDR2 is SNEGSKA (reference sequence). Deletions cut 0 bases from V and 0 bases from J, with 13 bases between. The CDR3 runs 16 residues. The CDR3 here is CSARDRVVPSTDTQYF. CDR3 in DNA: TGCAGTGCTAGAGATAGGGTAGTACCTAGCACAGATACGCAGTATTTT.

The chain uses TRBV7-2 and TRBJ2-7, with TRBD2 matching 10 bases. CDR1 and CDR2 (germline): SGHTA, FQGNSA. Trimming took 1 base from V and 3 from J; bases not matched to a gene: 6. The length of the CDR3 is 16 residues. The DNA for the CDR3 is TGTGCCAGCAGCTTAGAAGCGGGAGGGCCCCTCTACGAGCAGTACTTC. Amino acid sequence: CASSLEAGGPLYEQYF.

A few counts support this clonotype. The chain has TRBV29-1 and TRBJ2-7; D gene uncertain. Germline-derived CDR1 and CDR2 are SQVTM and ANQGSEA. Trimming removed 1 base at V and 9 bases at J, with 7 bases between. The CDR3 is 10 amino acids. CDR3 sequence reads: CSVEADGQYF. The CDR3 coding sequence is TGCAGCGTTGAAGCCGATGGGCAGTACTTC.

The chain carries TRBV6-5 and TRBJ2-7; 8 bases fit TRBD1. The CDR3 length is 15 residues. Germline V lookup: CDR1 MNHEY, CDR2 SVGAGI. Germline trimming cut 2 bases from V and 3 bases from J; bases unmatched to any gene: 6. The CDR3 here is CASSYPRQGIYEQYF. CDR3 nucleotides: TGTGCCAGCAGTTACCCTCGACAGGGGATCTACGAGCAGTACTTC.

This clonotype was observed a handful of times. The V gene is TRBV11-3, the J gene TRBJ1-1; 7 bases are a match to TRBD1. CDR1 and CDR2 (germline): SGHNT, YENEEA. The CDR3 spans 13 residues. The CDR3 DNA follows: TGTGTCTCGGGGGGGACAGAGAACACTGAAGCTTTCTTT. Translating it yields CVSGGTENTEAFF.

The table lists this clonotype with a few counts. The chain carries TRBV29-1 and TRBJ2-1; no definite D call. The V end was cut by 6 bases, the J end by 3 bases, with 15 bases between. The germline gives CDR1 SQVTM, CDR2 ANQGSEA. The CDR3 is made up of 14 amino acids. CDR3 coding DNA: TGCAGCGTGGTGGCAGGCCGACTCTACAATGAGCAGTTCTTC. Its protein is CSVVAGRLYNEQFF.

This sequence joins TRBV6-5 and TRBJ2-1; TRBD2 matches at 13 bases. CDR3 length equals 17 residues. The junction had 5 bases not matched to a gene; V was cut back by 4 bases and J by 2 bases. In germline, CDR1 is MNHEY, CDR2 SVGAGI. The CDR3 DNA sequence: TGTGCCAGCAGTTGGACTAGCGGGAGAGGAACCTACAATGAGCAGTTCTTC. Residues: CASSWTSGRGTYNEQFF.

The genes are TRBV5-1 and TRBJ2-1; either TRBD1 or TRBD2 may supply D (5 bases each). Germline CDR1 is SGHRS and CDR2 is YFSETQ. V was pared by 2 bases and J by 8 bases, with 11 bases between. The CDR3 runs to 13 residues. The DNA for the CDR3 is TGCGCCAGCAGCTTTCTACGGGGCCATGAGCAGTTCTTC. Residues: CASSFLRGHEQFF.

This chain joins TRBV3-1 and TRBJ2-3; weak D call: TRBD2 (6 bases). Germline V gene lookup returns CDR1 LGHDT and CDR2 YNNKEL (reference sequence). The V gene lost 0 bases and the J gene lost 0 bases, with 25 bases spanning the gap. This CDR3 spans 21 amino acids. DNA for the CDR3: TGTGCCAGCAGCCAAGATGCCCCCGCCGGAGGTGAGGGGACTAGCACAGATACGCAGTATTTT. Translated: CASSQDAPAGGEGTSTDTQYF.

This chain connects TRBV7-9 to TRBJ2-7; D could derive from TRBD1 or TRBD2 (5 bases each). The CDR3 consists of 15 residues. The V end lost 1 base, the J end lost 0 bases, and 10 bases lay between the germline ends. Germline values: CDR1 SEHNR, CDR2 FQNEAQ (reference sequence). The CDR3 region has the DNA TGTGCCAGCAGCTTAGAGAGGGGAAACTCCTACGAGCAGTACTTC. It codes for CASSLERGNSYEQYF.

In the case of this clonotype: At one end, the junction sequence differs from germline, possibly due to a read error. This chain connects TRBV3-1 to TRBJ2-2, with D possibly matching TRBD1 (5 bases). There are 17 residues in the CDR3. Germline assignment: CDR1 LGHDT and CDR2 YNNKEL (reference sequence). The CDR3 loop is CACSKQVPGLNTGELFF. CDR3 sequence (DNA): TGTGCCTGCAGCAAACAGGTCCCTGGCCTGAACACCGGGGAGCTGTTTTTT.

The chain joins TRBV7-9 to TRBJ2-3, with 8 bases fitting TRBD1. This CDR3 comprises 15 residues. CDR1 is SEHNR, CDR2 FQNEAQ, per germline (reference sequence). V was pared by 4 bases and J by 2 bases, with 5 bases of the junction left unmatched. The CDR3 loop is CASSWTGSTTDTQYF. For the CDR3, the DNA is TGTGCCAGCAGCTGGACAGGGAGCACCACAGATACGCAGTATTTT. The full variable domain, with the rest looked up from reference TRBV7-9 and TRBJ2-3, is DTGVSQNPRHKITKRGQNVTFRCDPISEHNRLYWYRQTLGQGPEFLTYFQNEAQLEKSRLLSDRFSAERPKGSFSTLEIQRTEQGDSAMYLCASSWTGSTTDTQYFGPGTRLTVL.

The V gene is TRBV20-1, the J gene TRBJ2-7; D uncertain. The V gene's germline CDR1 is DFQATT and CDR2 SNEGSKA (reference sequence). The CDR3 length is 13 residues. The V end was cut by 5 bases, the J end by 3 bases, with 14 bases between. The CDR3: CSALTGRIYEQYF. Written as DNA, the CDR3 is TGCAGTGCTCTTACCGGGCGGATCTACGAGCAGTACTTC.

In this sample, this clonotype turned up many times. This chain connects TRBV12-3 or TRBV12-4 to TRBJ1-1; D unresolved. CDR3 length: 12 residues. The V gene lost 7 bases and the J gene lost 5 bases, with 11 bases spanning the gap. As DNA, the CDR3 is TGTGCCAGCACCCCGCCCGGAACTGAAGCTTTCTTT. This sequence encodes CASTPPGTEAFF.

This sequence joins TRBV6-5 and TRBJ1-4, with 7 bases that match TRBD1. CDR1 is MNHEY and CDR2 is SVGAGI in the germline V gene. This CDR3 contains 16 residues. Germline trimming cut 4 bases from V and 7 bases from J; bases unmatched to any gene: 12. CDR3 sequence reads: CASSLFQGERSEKLFF. Written as DNA, the CDR3 is TGTGCCAGCAGTTTGTTCCAGGGGGAAAGGAGTGAAAAACTGTTTTTT.